Sequencing of this T cell receptor (beta chain) was carried out in a study of blood T cell repertoires in COVID-19. Study as a whole: The United States, Italy and Spain provided the acute and convalescent COVID-19 samples. The analysed material was cDNA or gDNA that came from T cells, B-cell-depleted T cells, or PBMCs.

Per germline, CDR1 SGHNT and CDR2 YENEEA. V lost 2 bases to trimming and J lost 0 bases, with 7 bases between them. This CDR3 spans 14 amino acids. Sequencing used immunoSEQ multiplex PCR; TCRdb keeps in-frame clones, though not all of them. This table has 70,000 or so clones, about nine tenths appearing once. Input material: peripheral blood. V is TRBV11-3 and J is TRBJ1-1, with D possibly matching TRBD1 (5 bases). This receptor was taken from an elderly woman with active COVID-19. CDR3 coding DNA: TGTGCCAGCAGCTTAAGGGGTTTGAACACTGAAGCTTTCTTT. Amino acids: CASSLRGLNTEAFF.